These 28 T cell receptor beta chains were all obtained from the same sample, sequenced in a study of shared clonotypes between healthy human individuals. Produced via immunoSEQ multiplex PCR; TCRdb's table is partial and in-frame only. This sample yields 400,000 or so clones, of which around 96% are seen a single time; about 0.32% belongs to the top ten. Sequencing was performed on memory CD8+ T cells sorted from blood. Described subset: CD45RO+ cells pooled with CCR7-negative TemRA cells. The receptors come from a man under 40 in good health.

The V and J genes are TRBV23-1 and TRBJ2-5; no clear D gene. TRBV23-1 is given ORF status, its function remaining uncertain. V was pared by 0 bases and J by 2 bases, with 7 bases between. This CDR3 has 14 amino acids. The CDR3 coding sequence is TGCGCCAGCAGTCAATCGAGGCAGCAAGAGACCCAGTACTTC. Encoded protein: CASSQSRQQETQYF.

Here the CDR3 reads CASGSRGGHKDTEAFF. The CDR3 bases are TGTGCTAGTGGTTCCCGAGGAGGACACAAGGACACTGAAGCTTTCTTT. V usage is TRBV12-5 and J usage is TRBJ1-1; tentatively, D is TRBD1 (5 bases). The V gene's germline CDR1 is LGHNT and CDR2 FRNRAP. Trimming removed 4 bases from V and 3 bases from J, with 18 bases in between. This CDR3 has 16 amino acids.

The J gene is TRBJ1-1, the V gene TRBV5-6, with a possible D match to TRBD1 (5 bases). The CDR3 runs to 13 residues. Germline V gene sequence: CDR1 SGHDT, CDR2 YYEEEE. Trimming took 0 bases from V and 6 from J, leaving 9 bases between them. The CDR3: CASSLVQGPEAFF. CDR3 sequence (DNA): TGTGCCAGCAGCTTGGTCCAGGGCCCTGAAGCTTTCTTT.

The chain combines TRBV5-1 with TRBJ1-2; unclear D gene. With 3 bases removed from V and 5 bases from J, the gap between germline ends came to 8 bases. This CDR3 has 12 residues. Germline assignment: CDR1 SGHRS and CDR2 YFSETQ. The CDR3 sequence is CASSWNGYGYTF. CDR3 DNA sequence: TGCGCCAGCAGCTGGAATGGGTATGGCTACACCTTC.

The CDR3 sequence: CASAGAGPYGYTF. The CDR3, as DNA: TGTGCCAGCGCAGGGGCGGGGCCCTATGGCTACACCTTC. V usage is TRBV28 and J usage is TRBJ1-2; tentatively, D is TRBD1 (6 bases). This CDR3 is built from 13 residues. Germline lookup yields CDR1 MDHEN and CDR2 SYDVKM. V gave up 8 bases and J gave up 4 bases, with 14 bases separating them.

This chain joins TRBV5-1 and TRBJ2-5, with D uncertain. This CDR3 has 14 amino acids. V was shortened by 0 bases and J by 0 bases, with 6 bases between the two germline ends. Looked up from germline, CDR1 is SGHRS and CDR2 is YFSETQ. CDR3 in DNA: TGCGCCAGCAGCTTGGCGGCGGACCAAGAGACCCAGTACTTC. Its translation: CASSLAADQETQYF.

V and J are TRBV7-9 and TRBJ2-1; 7 bases are shared with TRBD2. Germline CDR1 and CDR2: SEHNR and FQNEAQ (reference sequence). Germline trimming cut 1 base from V and 9 bases from J; bases unmatched to any gene: 6. This CDR3 is built from 14 residues. CDR3 residues: CASSLVSGGSEQFF. The DNA of the CDR3 is TGTGCCAGCAGCTTAGTATCCGGGGGGAGTGAGCAGTTCTTC.

This rearrangement joins TRBV2 to TRBJ1-5, with 7 bases lining up with TRBD1. There are 13 residues in the CDR3. The junction had 6 bases not matched to a gene; V was cut back by 8 bases and J by 5 bases. The V gene's germline CDR1 is SNHLY and CDR2 FYNNEI. CDR3 residues: CASSRQGDQPQHF. DNA of the CDR3: TGTGCCAGCTCTCGACAGGGCGATCAGCCCCAGCATTTT.

This chain joins TRBV5-5 and TRBJ2-1; 7 bases are a match to TRBD2. CDR3 length: 15 amino acids. Trimming at V came to 3 bases and at J to 3 bases, leaving 6 bases not matched to a gene. Germline values: CDR1 SGHKS, CDR2 YYEKEE (reference sequence). The DNA of the CDR3 is TGTGCCAGCAGCTATGTCGGGACTAACTACAATGAGCAGTTCTTC. Translating it yields CASSYVGTNYNEQFF.

The CDR3 DNA follows: TGTGCCAGCAGTGGGCCGCAGGAGCGAGGCTACACCTTC. As protein: CASSGPQERGYTF. The chain carries TRBV6-1 and TRBJ1-2; D unclear. Trimming cost V 4 bases and J 8 bases, with 14 bases left between them. CDR3 length: 13 amino acids. CDR1 MNHNS and CDR2 SASEGT come from the germline V gene.

The gene calls are TRBV29-1 and TRBJ2-7; D might be TRBD1 (6 bases). CDR1 and CDR2 from the germline V gene are SQVTM and ANQGSEA. Trimming took 6 bases from V and 6 from J, leaving 15 bases between them. The CDR3 extends over 12 amino acids. As DNA, the CDR3 is TGCAGCGTAAAACAGGGAGTTGGCGAGCAGTACTTC. As protein: CSVKQGVGEQYF.

The rearrangement links TRBV6-1 to TRBJ1-5; maybe TRBD1 (6 bases). Per the germline V gene, CDR1 is MNHNS and CDR2 is SASEGT. The germline V and J ends were trimmed by 2 bases and 4 bases, with 18 bases remaining between them. This CDR3 has 17 residues. The CDR3 region has the DNA TGTGCCAGCAGTGAATTAGGGGGACACATCTTAAATCAGCCCCAGCATTTT. Its protein is CASSELGGHILNQPQHF.

The CDR3 sequence: CASSLNRELFF. DNA of the CDR3: TGTGCCAGCAGTCTAAATCGGGAGCTGTTTTTT. V and J are TRBV28 and TRBJ2-2, with D unclear. The V end lost 5 bases, the J end lost 9 bases, and 7 bases lay between the germline ends. Germline V gene data show CDR1 as MDHEN and CDR2 as SYDVKM. The CDR3 totals 11 residues.

The V call is TRBV7-6, the J call TRBJ2-7; D gene unclear. Trimming removed 1 base at V and 1 base at J, with 8 bases between. The CDR3 has 14 residues. Germline V gives CDR1 SGHVS, CDR2 FNYEAQ. CDR3 coding DNA: TGTGCCAGCAGCTTAGATGACGGATCCTACGAGCAGTACTTC. This encodes CASSLDDGSYEQYF.

The chain couples TRBV5-1 to TRBJ1-2, with 7 nucleotides matching TRBD1. Trimming took 4 bases from V and 3 from J; bases not matched to a gene: 3. The V gene's germline CDR1 is SGHRS and CDR2 YFSETQ. The CDR3 totals 13 residues. The CDR3 sequence is CASSKGQHYGYTF. The CDR3 DNA sequence: TGCGCCAGCAGCAAGGGACAGCACTATGGCTACACCTTC.

This chain joins TRBV6-5 and TRBJ1-6, with D possibly TRBD1 on 6 matching bases. V lost 4 bases and J 2 bases, leaving 9 bases between the germline ends. CDR3 size: 15 residues. The germline V gene has CDR1 MNHEY and CDR2 SVGAGI. The CDR3 DNA reads as TGTGCCAGCAGTTTAAGGGACACCTATAATTCACCCCTCCACTTT. Translated: CASSLRDTYNSPLHF.

V is TRBV7-9 and J is TRBJ1-1; no firm D call. The germline V gene has CDR1 SEHNR and CDR2 FQNEAQ (reference sequence). Trimming stripped 2 bases from V and 4 bases from J, with 8 bases between. This CDR3 is 13 amino acids long. CDR3 sequence (DNA): TGTGCCAGCAGCTTAAACGGGGTCACTGAAGCTTTCTTT. The encoded protein is CASSLNGVTEAFF.

In the case of this clone: Other nucleotide sequences in the sample specify the same CDR3. The rearrangement joins TRBV5-5 to TRBJ1-2, with D possibly TRBD1 on 6 matching bases. Deletions cut 4 bases from V and 5 bases from J, with 9 bases between. The CDR3 spans 12 residues. CDR1 and CDR2 (germline): SGHKS, YYEKEE (reference sequence). CDR3 amino acids: CASSPGQYGYTF. The CDR3 region has the DNA TGTGCCAGCAGCCCAGGACAGTATGGCTACACCTTC.

The V gene is TRBV5-1, the J gene TRBJ2-7, with D possibly called TRBD1 or TRBD2 (5 bases each). Trimming left V 0 bases short and J 2 bases short, with 9 bases between. The CDR3 spans 14 residues. Germline V lookup: CDR1 SGHRS, CDR2 YFSETQ. The CDR3 reads CASSLGDGTYEQYF. Here the CDR3 DNA reads TGCGCCAGCAGCTTGGGGGACGGCACCTACGAGCAGTACTTC.

Only a few counts were recorded for this clone. This sample also contains other DNA sequences that code for the same CDR3. The chain links TRBV19 to TRBJ1-5, with D maybe TRBD1 (6 bases). CDR1 is LNHDA and CDR2 is SQIVND in the germline V gene (reference sequence). Deletions cut 6 bases from V and 2 bases from J, with 8 bases between. This CDR3 is 13 amino acids long. CDR3 protein: CASRDRGNQPQHF. In DNA form, the CDR3 reads TGTGCCAGTAGGGACAGAGGCAATCAGCCCCAGCATTTT. Variable domain in full (rest from reference TRBV19 and TRBJ1-5): DGGITQSPKYLFRKEGQNVTLSCEQNLNHDAMYWYRQDPGQGLRLIYYSQIVNDFQKGDIAEGYSVSREKKESFPLTVTSAQKNPTAFYLCASRDRGNQPQHFGDGTRLSIL.

This clone was seen once. The chain carries TRBV18 and TRBJ2-1, with 9 bases that match TRBD1. CDR1 and CDR2 from the germline V gene are KGHSH and LQKENI. The junction had 9 bases not matched to a gene; V was cut back by 5 bases and J by 1 base. The CDR3 length is 17 residues. The CDR3 DNA follows: TGTGCCAGCTCATTCTCTACCGGGACAGGGTCCTACAATGAGCAGTTCTTC. Its protein product is CASSFSTGTGSYNEQFF. The entire variable domain, with the rest obtained from reference TRBV18 and TRBJ2-1, is as follows: NAGVMQNPRHLVRRRGQEARLRCSPMKGHSHVYWYRQLPEEGLKFMVYLQKENIIDESGMPKERFSAEFPKEGPSILRIQQVVRGDSAAYFCASSFSTGTGSYNEQFFGPGTRLTVL.

This rearrangement joins TRBV6-1 to TRBJ1-1; possibly TRBD1 for D (5 bases). Germline CDR1 MNHNS, CDR2 SASEGT. Between the trimmed V and J ends, which lost 7 bases and 3 bases, there was a span of 12 bases. The CDR3 runs 13 residues. CDR3 coding DNA: TGTGCCAGCACCAGAGGGGCGGACACTGAAGCTTTCTTT. It codes for CASTRGADTEAFF.

This chain joins TRBV4-1 and TRBJ2-1; D is uncertain. This CDR3 contains 14 residues. Trimming removed 3 bases from V and 6 bases from J, with 12 bases in between. Germline CDR1 MGHRA, CDR2 YSYEKL. This CDR3 is CASSHPTNLNEQFF. The CDR3 DNA reads TGCGCCAGCAGCCACCCTACGAATCTCAATGAGCAGTTCTTC.

The chain has TRBV5-6 and TRBJ2-5; no clear D. The germline V gene encodes CDR1 SGHDT and CDR2 YYEEEE. This CDR3 region has 13 residues. The V and J ends lost 2 bases and 4 bases respectively, with 9 bases between them. The chain's CDR3 is CASSLTTGETQYF. As DNA, the CDR3 is TGTGCCAGCAGCTTAACTACCGGAGAGACCCAGTACTTC. Looking up the rest from reference TRBV5-6 and TRBJ2-5 gives the full variable domain: DAGVTQSPTHLIKTRGQQVTLRCSPKSGHDTVSWYQQALGQGPQFIFQYYEEEERQRGNFPDRFSGHQFPNYSSELNVNALLLGDSALYLCASSLTTGETQYFGPGTRLLVL.

The chain joins TRBV28 to TRBJ1-2; D call uncertain. Germline V gene data show CDR1 as MDHEN and CDR2 as SYDVKM. The V and J ends lost 5 bases and 3 bases respectively, with 10 bases between them. The CDR3 is 13 amino acids. The CDR3 nucleotides read TGTGCCAGCAGTGTCTCAAGGGACTATGGCTACACCTTC. This gives the protein CASSVSRDYGYTF.

This rearrangement joins TRBV10-3 to TRBJ1-3; D might be TRBD1 (5 bases). Germline CDR1 reads ENHRY; CDR2 reads SYGVKD. The V end was cut by 2 bases, the J end by 0 bases, with 5 bases between. The CDR3 spans 14 residues. CDR3 in DNA: TGTGCCATCAGTGAGGGGGGCTCTGGAAACACCATATATTTT. It yields the protein CAISEGGSGNTIYF.

V and J are TRBV10-3 and TRBJ2-7; possibly TRBD1 or TRBD2 for D (5 bases each). The V gene's germline CDR1 is ENHRY and CDR2 SYGVKD. The CDR3 has 11 amino acids. V lost 6 bases to trimming and J lost 5 bases, with 8 bases between them. CDR3 residues: CAIRGEHEQYF. The CDR3 DNA reads TGTGCCATCAGGGGGGAGCACGAGCAGTACTTC.

The V call is TRBV7-9, the J call TRBJ1-4; D is perhaps TRBD1 (6 bases). This CDR3 is 16 amino acids long. Per the germline V gene, CDR1 is SEHNR and CDR2 is FQNEAQ (reference sequence). V lost 3 bases and J lost 0, with 11 bases in between. The CDR3 spells CASSFGDRTTNEKLFF. The CDR3 bases are TGTGCCAGCAGCTTCGGTGACAGGACAACTAATGAAAAACTGTTTTTT.